This entry describes one T cell receptor (beta chain). This clonotype showed up many times. Its antigen target is currently unknown. Base qualities are not at hand, and no much larger clone is one base apart. The CDR3, cysteine through phenylalanine, is 16 amino acids long. The DNA shown is the 48-base CDR3, in frame from base 1. According to the germline V gene (reference sequence), CDR1 reads SGHAT and CDR2 reads FQDESV. V sheds 6 bases and J sheds 6 bases, leaving 23 bases between their ends. This entry belongs to a study of CD8+CD57+ T cells in acquired aplastic anemia (dated by TCRdb to 2016 to 2018). Study-level background: Extracted DNA from sorted CD4+ and CD8+ cells averaged about 3.4 ug, ranging from roughly 0.17 to 30 ug. CD8+CD57+ expansion was defined as a frequency above the mean frequency observed in healthy subjects. Overall study outcomes, separate from this receptor: No significant difference in CD8+ Simpson's diversity was found between patients and healthy controls (P=0.060). Around 28 CD8+ CDR3 sequences were found to be shared between patients and controls, but these sequences appeared to be highly expressed in patients and within the immunodominant clones of the patients.

Patients chosen for sequencing had shown expansion of CD8+CD57+ cells by flow cytometry. Every patient had a diagnosis of severe acquired aplastic anemia based on International Study of Aplastic Anemia and Agranulocytosis and Camitta criteria. Patients had received no therapy at the time of blood sampling. In this study, sorted CD4+ and CD8+ T cells from the blood of healthy subjects and of severe aplastic anemia patients had their TCR repertoires deep-sequenced. Patients were enrolled under clinicaltrials.gov protocols 00001620, 01623167, 00001397, 00071045, 00081523 and 00961064 in the USA. Ficoll-Paque density gradient centrifugation was used to isolate peripheral blood mononuclear cells. Before DNA extraction, CD4+ and CD8+ T cells were sorted by FACS or by magnetic beads. Genomic DNA served as template for TCR beta VDJ combination and CDR3 sequence profiling. TCR repertoire sequencing was run on an Illumina HiSeq 2000. Processing in the source paper ran as follows. TRBV/TRBJ rearrangement plots, CDR3 size and DJ length profiles, and Simpson's diversity index were used to evaluate the repertoires. The immunodominant clone was defined as the most abundant DNA sequence in deep sequencing data. CDR3 amino acid sequences were screened for sharing across subjects and were compared with published repertoires and the VDJdb database. The public reads were reanalyzed by TCRdb: fastp trimming at Q25, MiXCR alignment, in-frame beta chains only. All rows with the same CDR3 protein become a single entry with the most common DNA and genes. None of the V and J calls come from the authors' own analysis; TCRdb made them. This sample lists a few hundred thousand distinct CDR3 sequences; under 40% were detected once. Clones ranked in the top ten supply 0.75% to 0.95% of the sample.

Rearrangement joined TRBV11-1 to TRBJ1-2; the D gene is perhaps TRBD1, on 5 matching bases. The sample consisted of sorted CD4+, CD8+, or CD8+CD57+ T cells (not recorded which) from PBMCs. The sequence was collected from a human donor with aplastic anemia. The sequence in DNA is TGTGCCAGCAGATCGGGGGGGACCGGGACTGAAGATGGCTACACCTTC. This gives the protein CASRSGGTGTEDGYTF. Beyond the CDR3, the reference TRBV11-1 and TRBJ1-2 genes provide the residues; the full variable domain reads: EAEVAQSPRYKITEKSQAVAFWCDPISGHATLYWYRQILGQGPELLVQFQDESVVDDSQLPKDRFSAERLKGVDSTLKIQPAELGDSAMYLCASRSGGTGTEDGYTFGSGTRLTVV.